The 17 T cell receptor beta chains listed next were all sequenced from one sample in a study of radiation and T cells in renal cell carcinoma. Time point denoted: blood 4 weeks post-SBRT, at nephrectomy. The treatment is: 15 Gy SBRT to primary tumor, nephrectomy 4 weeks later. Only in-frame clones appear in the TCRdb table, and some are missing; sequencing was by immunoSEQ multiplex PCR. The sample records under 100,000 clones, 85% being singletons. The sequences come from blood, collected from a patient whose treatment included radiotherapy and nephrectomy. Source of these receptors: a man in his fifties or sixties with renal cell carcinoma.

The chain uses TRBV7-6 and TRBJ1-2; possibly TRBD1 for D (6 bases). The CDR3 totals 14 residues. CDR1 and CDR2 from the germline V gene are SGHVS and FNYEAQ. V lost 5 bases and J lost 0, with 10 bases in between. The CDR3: CASSPGQPNYGYTF. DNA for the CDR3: TGTGCCAGCAGCCCAGGACAGCCTAACTATGGCTACACCTTC.

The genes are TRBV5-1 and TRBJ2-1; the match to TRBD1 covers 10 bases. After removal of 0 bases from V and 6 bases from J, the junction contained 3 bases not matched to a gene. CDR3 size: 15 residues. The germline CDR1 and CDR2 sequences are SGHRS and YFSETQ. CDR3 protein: CASSLVGTGVNEQFF. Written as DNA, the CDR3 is TGCGCCAGCAGCTTGGTAGGGACAGGGGTCAATGAGCAGTTCTTC.

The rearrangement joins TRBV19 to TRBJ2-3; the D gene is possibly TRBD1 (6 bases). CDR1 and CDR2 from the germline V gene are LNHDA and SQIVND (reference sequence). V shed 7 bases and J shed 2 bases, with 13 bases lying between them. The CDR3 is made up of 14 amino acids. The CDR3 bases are TGTGCCAGTACTGAGACAGGCTTCACAGATACGCAGTATTTT. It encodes CASTETGFTDTQYF.

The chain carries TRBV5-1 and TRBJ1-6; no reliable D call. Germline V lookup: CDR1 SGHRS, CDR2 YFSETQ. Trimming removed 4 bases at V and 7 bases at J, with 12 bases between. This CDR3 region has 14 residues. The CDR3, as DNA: TGCGCCAGCAGCCTTGATAGAGCCAATTCACCCCTCCACTTT. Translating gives CASSLDRANSPLHF.

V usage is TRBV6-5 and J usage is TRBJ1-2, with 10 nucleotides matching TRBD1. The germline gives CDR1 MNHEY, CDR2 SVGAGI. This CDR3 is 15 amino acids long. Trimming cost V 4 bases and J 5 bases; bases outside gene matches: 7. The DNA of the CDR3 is TGTGCCAGCAGTTTCGACAGGGGGCGTTCTTATGGCTACACCTTC. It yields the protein CASSFDRGRSYGYTF.

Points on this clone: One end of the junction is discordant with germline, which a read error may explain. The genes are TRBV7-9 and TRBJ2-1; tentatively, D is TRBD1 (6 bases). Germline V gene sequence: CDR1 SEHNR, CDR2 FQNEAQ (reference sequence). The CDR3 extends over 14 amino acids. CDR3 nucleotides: TGTGCCAGCAGCATAGCGACAGGTTACAATGAGCAGTTCTTC. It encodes CASSIATGYNEQFF.

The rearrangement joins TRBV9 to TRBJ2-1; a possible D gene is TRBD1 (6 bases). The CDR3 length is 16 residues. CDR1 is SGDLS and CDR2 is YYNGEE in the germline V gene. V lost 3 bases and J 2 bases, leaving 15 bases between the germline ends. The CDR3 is CASSARGQPTYNEQFF. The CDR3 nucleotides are TGTGCCAGCAGCGCCCGTGGACAGCCCACCTACAATGAGCAGTTCTTC.

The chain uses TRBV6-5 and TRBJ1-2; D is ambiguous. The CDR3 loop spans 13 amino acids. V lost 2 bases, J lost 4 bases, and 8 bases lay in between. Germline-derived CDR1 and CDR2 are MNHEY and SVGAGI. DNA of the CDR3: TGTGCCAGCAGTTACGGAGGGTTCTATGGCTACACCTTC. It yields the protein CASSYGGFYGYTF.

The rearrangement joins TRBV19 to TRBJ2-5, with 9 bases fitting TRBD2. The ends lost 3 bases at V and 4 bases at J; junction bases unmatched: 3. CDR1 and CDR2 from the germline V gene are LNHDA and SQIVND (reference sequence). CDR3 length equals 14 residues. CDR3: CASSMAGGSETQYF. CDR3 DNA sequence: TGTGCCAGTAGTATGGCGGGAGGGTCAGAGACCCAGTACTTC.

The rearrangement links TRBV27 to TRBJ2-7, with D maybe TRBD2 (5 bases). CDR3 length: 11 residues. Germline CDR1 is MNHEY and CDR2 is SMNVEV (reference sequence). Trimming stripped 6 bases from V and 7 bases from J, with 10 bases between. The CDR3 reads CASRITGEQYF. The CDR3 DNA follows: TGTGCCAGCAGAATTACGGGAGAGCAGTACTTC.

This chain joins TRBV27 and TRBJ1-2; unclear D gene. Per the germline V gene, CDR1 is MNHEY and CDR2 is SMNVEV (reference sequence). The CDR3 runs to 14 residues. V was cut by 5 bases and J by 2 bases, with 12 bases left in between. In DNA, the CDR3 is TGTGCCAGCAGTCCCGCCGGGAGAAACTATGGCTACACCTTC. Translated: CASSPAGRNYGYTF.

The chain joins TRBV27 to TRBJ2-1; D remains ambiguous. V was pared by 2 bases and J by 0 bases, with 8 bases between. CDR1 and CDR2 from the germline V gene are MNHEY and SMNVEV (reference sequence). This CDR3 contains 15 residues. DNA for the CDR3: TGTGCCAGCAGTTTAGGCACGAGCTCCTACAATGAGCAGTTCTTC. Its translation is CASSLGTSSYNEQFF.

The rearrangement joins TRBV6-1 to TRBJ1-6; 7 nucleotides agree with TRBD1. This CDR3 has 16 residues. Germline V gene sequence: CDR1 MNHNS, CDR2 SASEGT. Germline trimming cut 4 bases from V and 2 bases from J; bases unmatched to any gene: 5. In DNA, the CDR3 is TGTGCCAGCAGTGCAACGGACAGGCCCTATAATTCACCCCTCCACTTT. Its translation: CASSATDRPYNSPLHF.

The CDR3 here is CASSPAREASGTEAFF. CDR3 in DNA: TGTGCCAGCAGCCCTGCCAGGGAGGCGTCGGGAACTGAAGCTTTCTTT. This chain joins TRBV28 and TRBJ1-1, with D tentatively TRBD1 (5 bases). V gave up 6 bases and J gave up 5 bases, with 22 bases separating them. The germline gives CDR1 MDHEN, CDR2 SYDVKM. This CDR3 comprises 16 residues. Filled out from reference TRBV28 and TRBJ1-1, the complete variable domain reads DVKVTQSSRYLVKRTGEKVFLECVQDMDHENMFWYRQDPGLGLRLIYFSYDVKMKEKGDIPEGYSVSREKKERFSLILESASTNQTSMYLCASSPAREASGTEAFFGQGTRLTVV.

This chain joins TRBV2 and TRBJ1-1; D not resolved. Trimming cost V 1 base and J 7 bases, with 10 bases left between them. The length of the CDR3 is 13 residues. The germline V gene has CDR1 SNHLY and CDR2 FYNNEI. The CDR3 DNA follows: TGTGCCAGCAGTGAAGGTGCCGGGCTTGAAGCTTTCTTT. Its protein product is CASSEGAGLEAFF.

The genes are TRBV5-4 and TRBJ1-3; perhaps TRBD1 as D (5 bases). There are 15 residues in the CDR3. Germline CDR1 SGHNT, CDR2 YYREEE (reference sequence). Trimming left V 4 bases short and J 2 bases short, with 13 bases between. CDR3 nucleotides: TGTGCCAGCAGCCTTGGGGGTGTAGCTGGAAACACCATATATTTT. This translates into CASSLGGVAGNTIYF.

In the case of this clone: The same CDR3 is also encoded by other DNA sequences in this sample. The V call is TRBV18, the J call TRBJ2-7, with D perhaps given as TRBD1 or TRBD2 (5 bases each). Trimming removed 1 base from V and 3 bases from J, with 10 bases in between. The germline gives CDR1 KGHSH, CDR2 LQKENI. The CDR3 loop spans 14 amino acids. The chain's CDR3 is CASSPRDPSYEQYF. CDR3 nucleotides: TGTGCCAGCTCACCACGGGACCCTAGCTACGAGCAGTACTTC.